A selection of T cell receptor beta chains follows, all from one sample in a study of CD8+ T cells in alopecia areata. TCRdb's copy holds only in-frame clones and misses some; the assay was immunoSEQ multiplex PCR. This table holds approximately 190,000 clones, roughly 64% found once. This material consisted of CD4+ T cells sorted from blood, taken at week 24, from a patient treated with tofacitinib. The receptors originated from a human donor with alopecia areata. Both conserved end residues are part of each CDR3. Fields, in order: V gene, clone size, D gene, J gene, CDR3 length, CDR3 protein, CDR3 DNA. D genes are given only for firm matches. A row's size may be missing; if present it is once, few, many or a size class.

v_call: TRBV9; clone_size: NA; d_call: TRBD2; j_call: TRBJ2-3; cdr3_length: 16; cdr3_aa: CASGTSGLADTDTQYF; cdr3_nt: TGTGCCAGCGGCACAAGTGGACTAGCGGACACAGATACGCAGTATTTT
v_call: TRBV5-4; clone_size: few; d_call: TRBD1; j_call: TRBJ1-2; cdr3_length: 16; cdr3_aa: CASSLVSDRGQGGYTF; cdr3_nt: TGTGCCAGCAGCTTGGTATCGGACAGGGGGCAAGGAGGCTACACCTTC
v_call: TRBV6-5; clone_size: once; d_call: NA; j_call: TRBJ1-1; cdr3_length: 14; cdr3_aa: CASSPSAIPTEAFF; cdr3_nt: TGTGCCAGCAGCCCATCAGCGATTCCCACTGAAGCTTTCTTT
v_call: TRBV30; clone_size: NA; d_call: TRBD1; j_call: TRBJ2-3; cdr3_length: 14; cdr3_aa: CAWMGQGLRGTQYF; cdr3_nt: TGTGCCTGGATGGGACAGGGGCTCAGGGGTACGCAGTATTTT
v_call: TRBV30; clone_size: NA; d_call: NA; j_call: TRBJ2-1; cdr3_length: 14; cdr3_aa: CAWSVGLAHNEQFF; cdr3_nt: TGTGCCTGGAGTGTTGGCCTAGCGCACAATGAGCAGTTCTTC
v_call: TRBV27; clone_size: NA; d_call: NA; j_call: TRBJ2-7; cdr3_length: 13; cdr3_aa: CASSAGIRYEQYF; cdr3_nt: TGTGCCAGTTCTGCAGGGATCCGGTACGAGCAGTACTTC
v_call: TRBV29-1; clone_size: NA; d_call: NA; j_call: TRBJ1-5; cdr3_length: 14; cdr3_aa: CSVGSVEGNQPQHF; cdr3_nt: TGCAGCGTTGGGAGTGTAGAGGGGAATCAGCCCCAGCATTTT
v_call: TRBV28; clone_size: NA; d_call: NA; j_call: TRBJ2-1; cdr3_length: 18; cdr3_aa: CASSAFHGQKSSYNEQFF; cdr3_nt: TGTGCCAGCAGTGCCTTTCACGGACAGAAGAGCTCCTACAATGAGCAGTTCTTC
v_call: TRBV11-2; clone_size: few; d_call: TRBD1; j_call: TRBJ1-5; cdr3_length: 14; cdr3_aa: CASGQGAGNQPQHF; cdr3_nt: TGTGCCAGCGGCCAGGGGGCGGGCAATCAGCCCCAGCATTTT
v_call: TRBV7-9; clone_size: many; d_call: NA; j_call: TRBJ2-4; cdr3_length: 13; cdr3_aa: CASSLGGYNIQYF; cdr3_nt: TGTGCCAGCAGCTTAGGGGGTTATAACATTCAGTACTTC
v_call: TRBV5-6; clone_size: NA; d_call: TRBD2; j_call: TRBJ2-7; cdr3_length: 15; cdr3_aa: CASRESGGYSYEQYF; cdr3_nt: TGTGCCAGCAGGGAGAGCGGGGGATACTCCTACGAGCAGTACTTC
v_call: TRBV29-1; clone_size: NA; d_call: NA; j_call: TRBJ2-5; cdr3_length: 15; cdr3_aa: CSVEGQVSFRETQYF; cdr3_nt: TGCAGCGTTGAAGGACAGGTATCGTTCCGAGAGACCCAGTACTTC
v_call: TRBV25-1; clone_size: once; d_call: NA; j_call: TRBJ2-2; cdr3_length: 13; cdr3_aa: CASSEGNIRELFF; cdr3_nt: TGTGCCAGCAGTGAAGGGAATATCAGGGAGCTGTTTTTT
v_call: TRBV5-1; clone_size: once; d_call: TRBD1; j_call: TRBJ2-5; cdr3_length: 14; cdr3_aa: CASSETGVSETQYF; cdr3_nt: TGCGCCAGCAGCGAAACAGGGGTTTCGGAGACCCAGTACTTC
v_call: TRBV7-2; clone_size: once; d_call: NA; j_call: TRBJ2-7; cdr3_length: 11; cdr3_aa: CASSLISEQYF; cdr3_nt: TGTGCCAGCAGCTTAATCTCCGAGCAGTACTTC
v_call: TRBV6-1; clone_size: few; d_call: NA; j_call: TRBJ2-5; cdr3_length: 15; cdr3_aa: CASSEWLGGLETQYF; cdr3_nt: TGTGCCAGCAGTGAATGGCTCGGGGGGCTTGAGACCCAGTACTTC
v_call: TRBV4-1; clone_size: NA; d_call: NA; j_call: TRBJ2-5; cdr3_length: 13; cdr3_aa: CASSQGVVETQYF; cdr3_nt: TGCGCCAGCAGCCAAGGAGTCGTGGAGACCCAGTACTTC
v_call: TRBV7-3; clone_size: NA; d_call: TRBD1; j_call: TRBJ2-3; cdr3_length: 15; cdr3_aa: CASSFSGGGKDTQYF; cdr3_nt: TGTGCCAGCAGCTTCTCAGGGGGCGGCAAAGATACGCAGTATTTT
v_call: TRBV30; clone_size: few; d_call: NA; j_call: TRBJ2-4; cdr3_length: 12; cdr3_aa: CAWSVSQSIQYF; cdr3_nt: TGTGCCTGGAGTGTATCCCAAAGCATTCAGTACTTC
v_call: TRBV10-3; clone_size: few; d_call: NA; j_call: TRBJ2-6; cdr3_length: 13; cdr3_aa: CAIRGSGANVLTF; cdr3_nt: TGTGCCATCAGGGGGTCTGGGGCCAACGTCCTGACTTTC
v_call: TRBV20-1; clone_size: NA; d_call: NA; j_call: TRBJ2-7; cdr3_length: 11; cdr3_aa: CSARGAYEQYF; cdr3_nt: TGCAGTGCTAGGGGCGCCTACGAGCAGTACTTC
v_call: TRBV7-2; clone_size: NA; d_call: NA; j_call: TRBJ2-5; cdr3_length: 14; cdr3_aa: CASTAQGGVQTQYF; cdr3_nt: TGTGCCAGCACCGCCCAGGGGGGCGTACAGACCCAGTACTTC
v_call: TRBV11-2; clone_size: few; d_call: NA; j_call: TRBJ1-3; cdr3_length: 14; cdr3_aa: CASSLGEQGNTIYF; cdr3_nt: TGTGCCAGCAGCTTGGGGGAGCAGGGAAACACCATATATTTT
v_call: TRBV23-1; clone_size: few; d_call: NA; j_call: TRBJ1-5; cdr3_length: 15; cdr3_aa: CASPSKVYSNQPQHF; cdr3_nt: TGCGCCAGTCCGTCTAAGGTCTATAGCAATCAGCCCCAGCATTTT
v_call: TRBV19; clone_size: few; d_call: TRBD2; j_call: TRBJ2-2; cdr3_length: 17; cdr3_aa: CASSPRLAGGGTGELFF; cdr3_nt: TGTGCCAGTAGTCCCCGACTAGCGGGAGGTGGTACCGGGGAGCTGTTTTTT
v_call: TRBV7-3; clone_size: NA; d_call: TRBD1; j_call: TRBJ1-1; cdr3_length: 15; cdr3_aa: CASSPTGGPRSEAFF; cdr3_nt: TGTGCCAGCAGCCCCACAGGGGGCCCCCGGTCTGAAGCTTTCTTT
v_call: TRBV18; clone_size: NA; d_call: NA; j_call: TRBJ1-2; cdr3_length: 13; cdr3_aa: CASSPIGGGGYTF; cdr3_nt: TGTGCCAGCTCACCAATCGGGGGCGGAGGCTACACCTTC
v_call: TRBV10-3; clone_size: NA; d_call: NA; j_call: TRBJ1-1; cdr3_length: 12; cdr3_aa: CATRGKSTEAFF; cdr3_nt: TGTGCCACCAGAGGGAAGAGCACTGAAGCTTTCTTT
v_call: TRBV15; clone_size: NA; d_call: TRBD1; j_call: TRBJ1-4; cdr3_length: 15; cdr3_aa: CATSSGTGNNEKLFF; cdr3_nt: TGTGCCACCAGCAGTGGGACAGGGAATAATGAAAAACTGTTTTTT
v_call: TRBV5-6; clone_size: few; d_call: TRBD2; j_call: TRBJ2-7; cdr3_length: 14; cdr3_aa: CASSLTSGTFKQYF; cdr3_nt: TGTGCCAGCAGCTTGACTAGCGGGACCTTTAAGCAGTACTTC
v_call: TRBV2; clone_size: once; d_call: TRBD2; j_call: TRBJ2-7; cdr3_length: 16; cdr3_aa: CARGLAGGSFSYEQYF; cdr3_nt: TGTGCCAGAGGACTAGCGGGAGGGTCCTTCTCCTACGAGCAGTACTTC
v_call: TRBV30; clone_size: NA; d_call: NA; j_call: TRBJ2-7; cdr3_length: 12; cdr3_aa: CAWSRALGEQYF; cdr3_nt: TGTGCCTGGAGTCGGGCACTGGGCGAGCAGTACTTC
v_call: TRBV6-5; clone_size: NA; d_call: TRBD1; j_call: TRBJ1-2; cdr3_length: 15; cdr3_aa: CASSQDGTGGYGYTF; cdr3_nt: TGTGCCAGCAGCCAAGACGGGACAGGGGGCTATGGCTACACCTTC
v_call: TRBV27; clone_size: NA; d_call: NA; j_call: TRBJ2-7; cdr3_length: 14; cdr3_aa: CASSSQGITYEQYF; cdr3_nt: TGTGCCAGCAGTTCCCAGGGGATTACCTACGAGCAGTACTTC
v_call: TRBV5-1; clone_size: NA; d_call: NA; j_call: TRBJ2-3; cdr3_length: 12; cdr3_aa: CASSLGADTQYF; cdr3_nt: TGCGCCAGCAGCTTGGGGGCAGATACGCAGTATTTT
v_call: TRBV5-1; clone_size: NA; d_call: NA; j_call: TRBJ2-7; cdr3_length: 15; cdr3_aa: CASSSGISYRQQQYF; cdr3_nt: TGCGCCAGCAGCTCCGGGATCTCTTACCGCCAGCAGCAGTACTTC
v_call: TRBV29-1; clone_size: NA; d_call: TRBD1; j_call: TRBJ2-3; cdr3_length: 15; cdr3_aa: CSAGPTGFGTDTQYF; cdr3_nt: TGCAGCGCCGGGCCGACAGGGTTCGGGACAGATACGCAGTATTTT
v_call: TRBV4-2; clone_size: NA; d_call: NA; j_call: TRBJ2-7; cdr3_length: 14; cdr3_aa: CASSQEYRDYEQYF; cdr3_nt: TGTGCCAGCAGCCAAGAGTACAGGGACTACGAGCAGTACTTC
v_call: TRBV7-2; clone_size: NA; d_call: NA; j_call: TRBJ2-5; cdr3_length: 14; cdr3_aa: CASSSSQNGETQYF; cdr3_nt: TGTGCCAGCAGCTCTTCCCAGAACGGGGAGACCCAGTACTTC
v_call: TRBV5-1; clone_size: NA; d_call: NA; j_call: TRBJ2-1; cdr3_length: 13; cdr3_aa: CASSLGLRNEQFF; cdr3_nt: TGCGCCAGCAGCTTGGGACTCCGAAATGAGCAGTTCTTC
v_call: TRBV7-9; clone_size: NA; d_call: TRBD2; j_call: TRBJ2-1; cdr3_length: 13; cdr3_aa: CASRSGGRNEQFF; cdr3_nt: TGTGCCAGCCGAAGCGGGGGTCGCAATGAGCAGTTCTTC
v_call: TRBV4-2; clone_size: NA; d_call: NA; j_call: TRBJ2-3; cdr3_length: 15; cdr3_aa: CASSQEKQSTDTQYF; cdr3_nt: TGTGCCAGCAGCCAAGAGAAACAGAGCACAGATACGCAGTATTTT
v_call: TRBV4-1; clone_size: NA; d_call: TRBD1; j_call: TRBJ2-7; cdr3_length: 14; cdr3_aa: CASSQLTGDNEQYF; cdr3_nt: TGCGCCAGCAGCCAACTTACAGGGGACAACGAGCAGTACTTC
v_call: TRBV29-1; clone_size: NA; d_call: TRBD1; j_call: TRBJ1-1; cdr3_length: 15; cdr3_aa: CSGLKTGGVNTEAFF; cdr3_nt: TGCAGCGGATTAAAGACAGGGGGCGTCAACACTGAAGCTTTCTTT
v_call: TRBV5-1; clone_size: NA; d_call: NA; j_call: TRBJ2-5; cdr3_length: 14; cdr3_aa: CASSLGSVGETQYF; cdr3_nt: TGCGCCAGCAGCTTGGGATCGGTGGGAGAGACCCAGTACTTC
v_call: TRBV18; clone_size: NA; d_call: TRBD1; j_call: TRBJ1-1; cdr3_length: 15; cdr3_aa: CASSPPGQGHTEAFF; cdr3_nt: TGTGCCAGCTCACCACCGGGACAGGGGCACACTGAAGCTTTCTTT
v_call: TRBV5-6; clone_size: NA; d_call: NA; j_call: TRBJ1-1; cdr3_length: 14; cdr3_aa: CASSFLRVNTEAFF; cdr3_nt: TGTGCCAGCAGCTTTTTGCGGGTTAACACTGAAGCTTTCTTT
v_call: TRBV29-1; clone_size: NA; d_call: TRBD2; j_call: TRBJ2-1; cdr3_length: 13; cdr3_aa: CSGGASGRNGQFF; cdr3_nt: TGCAGCGGGGGGGCTAGCGGGAGAAATGGGCAGTTCTTC
v_call: TRBV27; clone_size: NA; d_call: NA; j_call: TRBJ1-5; cdr3_length: 16; cdr3_aa: CASSLGQGRRNQPQHF; cdr3_nt: TGTGCCAGCAGTTTGGGTCAGGGGCGGCGCAATCAGCCCCAGCATTTT
v_call: TRBV5-6; clone_size: NA; d_call: NA; j_call: TRBJ2-1; cdr3_length: 13; cdr3_aa: CASSGSSYNEQFF; cdr3_nt: TGTGCCAGCAGCGGCAGCTCCTACAATGAGCAGTTCTTC
v_call: TRBV5-1; clone_size: few; d_call: NA; j_call: TRBJ1-1; cdr3_length: 13; cdr3_aa: CASSSGAHTEAFF; cdr3_nt: TGCGCCAGCAGCTCGGGGGCCCACACTGAAGCTTTCTTT
v_call: TRBV7-8; clone_size: few; d_call: NA; j_call: TRBJ1-1; cdr3_length: 15; cdr3_aa: CASSFNPRTNTEAFF; cdr3_nt: TGTGCCAGCAGCTTCAATCCCAGAACGAACACTGAAGCTTTCTTT
v_call: TRBV30; clone_size: NA; d_call: TRBD2; j_call: TRBJ2-1; cdr3_length: 19; cdr3_aa: CAWSSPTSGSRSDEGEQFF; cdr3_nt: TGTGCCTGGAGTTCCCCGACTAGCGGGAGTCGCTCCGATGAGGGTGAGCAGTTCTTC